These 10 T cell receptor beta chains were all obtained from the same sample, sequenced in a study of vaccination effects on CD4 cells after COVID-19. Ahead of sequencing, the ViraFEST assay grew antigen-specific CD4+ T cells using viral peptide pools. An approximately nine-day culture period preceded the isolation of CD4+ T cells. From March to December 2020, the person had a SARS-CoV-2 infection that was confirmed by PCR. Their antigens are not known. Clones were sequenced by immunoSEQ multiplex PCR, and TCRdb holds only the in-frame ones, with some missing. This sample has around 40,000 clones, with roughly two thirds found just once. The input for sequencing was CD4+ T cells from PBMCs cultured with a peptide pool, taken before COVID-19 vaccination. The receptor set was obtained from a human donor who had a prior SARS-CoV-2 infection.

This clone was seen only a few times. The gene calls are TRBV6-1 and TRBJ2-2; D ambiguous. The germline V gene encodes CDR1 MNHNS and CDR2 SASEGT. Trimming took off 8 bases at V and 0 bases at J, with 7 bases between the two ends. The CDR3 has 13 residues. CDR3 in amino acids: CASGRANTGELFF. CDR3 coding DNA: TGTGCCAGCGGTAGGGCGAACACCGGGGAGCTGTTTTTT.

V is TRBV4-1 and J is TRBJ1-3, with D perhaps TRBD1 (6 bases). The germline V gene has CDR1 MGHRA and CDR2 YSYEKL. Deletions cut 4 bases from V and 2 bases from J, with 15 bases between. CDR3 length equals 16 residues. The CDR3 protein is CASSLQGLLPGNTIYF. The CDR3 nucleotides are TGCGCCAGCAGCCTCCAGGGGCTCCTCCCTGGAAACACCATATATTTT.

This clone has just one count. The chain has TRBV6-2 or TRBV6-3 and TRBJ2-3; D is unresolved. V lost 5 bases and J lost 0, with 9 bases in between. The germline CDR1 and CDR2 sequences are MNHEY and SVGEGT. CDR3 length: 14 residues. Here the CDR3 DNA reads TGTGCCAGCAGTGCTCAGTGGAGCACAGATACGCAGTATTTT. Its translation is CASSAQWSTDTQYF.

The chain combines TRBV7-8 with TRBJ1-2, with a weak D call TRBD1 (5 bases). This CDR3 contains 14 residues. Germline V gene data show CDR1 as SGHVS and CDR2 as FQNEAQ. The V end was cut by 2 bases, the J end by 4 bases, with 11 bases between. The DNA for the CDR3 is TGTGCCAGCAGCTTATCACACAGGATCTATGGCTACACCTTC. This translates into CASSLSHRIYGYTF.

This clone was seen a single time. The chain combines TRBV11-2 with TRBJ2-7, with TRBD2 matching 10 bases. V shed 2 bases and J 4 bases; nucleotides not matched to a gene: 8. Germline loops: CDR1 SGHAT, CDR2 FQNNGV. The CDR3 totals 16 residues. In DNA form, the CDR3 reads TGTGCCAGCAGCTTAATCGCTAGCGGGGGCCATTACGAGCAGTACTTC. Translated, it gives CASSLIASGGHYEQYF.

The chain carries TRBV5-4 and TRBJ1-1; 7 nucleotides match TRBD1. Germline V gives CDR1 SGHNT, CDR2 YYREEE (reference sequence). The CDR3 runs 15 residues. With 3 bases clipped from V and 0 bases from J, the junction kept 5 bases outside the gene matches. CDR3 sequence: CASSSQRGLNTEAFF. The CDR3 DNA follows: TGTGCCAGCAGCTCGCAGAGGGGGCTGAACACTGAAGCTTTCTTT.

This clone was counted a few times. This rearrangement joins TRBV6-4 to TRBJ1-6; a possible D gene is TRBD1 (5 bases). Germline V lookup: CDR1 MRHNA, CDR2 SNTAGT. The length of the CDR3 is 16 residues. V shed 10 bases and J shed 5 bases, with 21 bases lying between them. The CDR3 nucleotides read TGTGCCACCCAAGTTGGGCAGGGCGGTCATAATTCACCCCTCCACTTT. This translates into CATQVGQGGHNSPLHF.

This chain joins TRBV7-2 and TRBJ1-4; 7 bases map to TRBD1. This CDR3 spans 14 amino acids. With 1 base clipped from V and 10 bases from J, the junction kept 6 bases outside the gene matches. Germline CDR1 and CDR2: SGHTA and FQGNSA. CDR3 sequence: CASSLDTGVVKLFF. The DNA of the CDR3 is TGTGCCAGCAGCTTAGATACAGGGGTGGTAAAACTGTTTTTT.

The V gene is TRBV6-5, the J gene TRBJ2-1; D possibly corresponds to TRBD2 (5 bases). Per the germline V gene, CDR1 is MNHEY and CDR2 is SVGAGI. This CDR3 is 14 amino acids long. V lost 4 bases and J 6 bases, leaving 13 bases between the germline ends. CDR3 sequence reads: CASSSHGVGNEQFF. CDR3 nucleotide sequence: TGTGCCAGCAGTTCCCACGGGGTCGGCAATGAGCAGTTCTTC.

Only a few counts were recorded for this clone. The chain combines TRBV5-6 with TRBJ2-7; D tentatively fits TRBD1 or TRBD2 (5 bases each). This CDR3 is built from 12 residues. Germline V gene lookup returns CDR1 SGHDT and CDR2 YYEEEE. V was shortened by 3 bases and J by 7 bases, with 11 bases between the two germline ends. CDR3 bases: TGTGCCAGCAGCTCGGGGCCGGGTGAGCAGTACTTC. Residues: CASSSGPGEQYF. Based on the CDR3 plus reference TRBV5-6 and TRBJ2-7, the full variable domain is DAGVTQSPTHLIKTRGQQVTLRCSPKSGHDTVSWYQQALGQGPQFIFQYYEEEERQRGNFPDRFSGHQFPNYSSELNVNALLLGDSALYLCASSSGPGEQYFGPGTRLTVT.